This T cell receptor (beta chain) was sequenced in a study of blood T cell repertoires in COVID-19. Assignment of participants to cohorts was predicated upon participant-reported clinical history. V trimming: 2 bases; J trimming: 3 bases; junction bases outside the gene matches: 3. Germline lookup yields CDR1 SNHLY and CDR2 FYNNEI. The CDR3 has 14 residues. The method was immunoSEQ multiplex PCR; TCRdb's version includes in-frame clones alone and lacks a portion of them. The sample includes over 120,000 clones, 86% of them seen just once. The chain recombines TRBV2 with TRBJ1-1, with 7 nucleotides matching TRBD1. The specimen sequenced was PBMCs or T cells enriched from blood (not recorded which). The clonotype originates from a man between 50 and 59 years old who had recovered from COVID-19. CDR3 nucleotides: TGTGCCAGCAGTGAACAGGGGGGCGACACTGAAGCTTTCTTT. It yields the protein CASSEQGGDTEAFF.